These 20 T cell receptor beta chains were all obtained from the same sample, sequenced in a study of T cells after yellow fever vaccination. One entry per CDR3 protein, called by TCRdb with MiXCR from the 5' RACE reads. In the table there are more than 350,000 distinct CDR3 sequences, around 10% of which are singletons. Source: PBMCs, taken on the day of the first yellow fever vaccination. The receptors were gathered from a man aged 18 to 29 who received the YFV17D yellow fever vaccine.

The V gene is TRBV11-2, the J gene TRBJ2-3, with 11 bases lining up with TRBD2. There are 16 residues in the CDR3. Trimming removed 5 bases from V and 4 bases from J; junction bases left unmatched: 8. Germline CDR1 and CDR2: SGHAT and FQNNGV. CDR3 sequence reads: CASSPLAGGMADTQYF. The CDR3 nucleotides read TGTGCCAGCAGCCCCCTAGCGGGGGGTATGGCAGATACGCAGTATTTT.

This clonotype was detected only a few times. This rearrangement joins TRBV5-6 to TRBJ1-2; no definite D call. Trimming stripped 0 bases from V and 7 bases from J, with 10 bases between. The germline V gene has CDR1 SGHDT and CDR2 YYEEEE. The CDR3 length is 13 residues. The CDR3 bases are TGTGCCAGCAGCTTGGCGGCCCGTGGTGGCTACACCTTC. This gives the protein CASSLAARGGYTF. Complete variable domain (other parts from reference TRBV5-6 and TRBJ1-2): DAGVTQSPTHLIKTRGQQVTLRCSPKSGHDTVSWYQQALGQGPQFIFQYYEEEERQRGNFPDRFSGHQFPNYSSELNVNALLLGDSALYLCASSLAARGGYTFGSGTRLTVV.

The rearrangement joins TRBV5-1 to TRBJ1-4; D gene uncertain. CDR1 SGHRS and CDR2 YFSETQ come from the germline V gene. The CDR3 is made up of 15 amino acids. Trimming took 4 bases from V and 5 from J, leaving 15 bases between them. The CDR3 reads CASSADGPKNEKLFF. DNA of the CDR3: TGCGCCAGCAGCGCGGACGGACCGAAGAATGAAAAACTGTTTTTT.

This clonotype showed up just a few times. CDR3 DNA: TGCAGTGCTGTCCGTAATGAGCAGTTCTTC. As protein: CSAVRNEQFF. The chain has TRBV20-1 and TRBJ2-1; D gene ambiguous. Trimming shortened V by 5 bases and J by 7 bases, and 6 bases separated the two germline ends. Germline values: CDR1 DFQATT, CDR2 SNEGSKA (reference sequence). The CDR3 length is 10 residues.

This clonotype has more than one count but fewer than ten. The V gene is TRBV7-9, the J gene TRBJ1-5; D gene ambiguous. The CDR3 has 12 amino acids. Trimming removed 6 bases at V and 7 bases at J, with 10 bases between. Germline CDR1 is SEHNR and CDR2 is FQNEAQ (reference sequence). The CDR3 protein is CASSDDGQPQHF. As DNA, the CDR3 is TGTGCCAGCAGTGACGATGGGCAGCCCCAGCATTTT.

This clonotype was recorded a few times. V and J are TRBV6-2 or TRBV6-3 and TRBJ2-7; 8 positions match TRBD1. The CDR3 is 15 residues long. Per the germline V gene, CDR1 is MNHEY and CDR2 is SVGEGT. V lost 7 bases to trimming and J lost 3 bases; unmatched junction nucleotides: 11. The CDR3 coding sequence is TGTGCCAGCACTGCCCCCGGGACAGGCTTCTACGAGCAGTACTTC. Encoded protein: CASTAPGTGFYEQYF.

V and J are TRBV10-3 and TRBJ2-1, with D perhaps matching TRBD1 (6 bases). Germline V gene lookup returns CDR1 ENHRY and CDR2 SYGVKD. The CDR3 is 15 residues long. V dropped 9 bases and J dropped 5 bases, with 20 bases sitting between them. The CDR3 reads CAIKDSPRLDNEQFF. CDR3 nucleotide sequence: TGTGCCATTAAGGACAGCCCCCGACTTGACAATGAGCAGTTCTTC.

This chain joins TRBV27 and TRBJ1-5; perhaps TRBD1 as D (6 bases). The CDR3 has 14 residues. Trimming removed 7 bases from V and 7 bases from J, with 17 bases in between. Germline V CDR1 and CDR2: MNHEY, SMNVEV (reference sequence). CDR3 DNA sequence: TGTGCCAGCACGGCAACAGGGTCGGGGCAGCCCCAGCATTTT. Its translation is CASTATGSGQPQHF.

The CDR3 here is CSVEGRQETQYF. The CDR3 DNA reads as TGCAGCGTTGAGGGCCGGCAAGAGACCCAGTACTTC. The V gene is TRBV29-1, the J gene TRBJ2-5; D remains unclear. Trimming shortened V by 3 bases and J by 2 bases, and 7 bases separated the two germline ends. Germline V CDR1 and CDR2: SQVTM, ANQGSEA. CDR3 length: 12 amino acids. Using reference TRBV29-1 and TRBJ2-5 for the parts outside the CDR3, the full variable domain is SAVISQKPSRDICQRGTSLTIQCQVDSQVTMMFWYRQQPGQSLTLIATANQGSEATYESGFVIDKFPISRPNLTFSTLTVSNMSPEDSSIYLCSVEGRQETQYFGPGTRLLVL.

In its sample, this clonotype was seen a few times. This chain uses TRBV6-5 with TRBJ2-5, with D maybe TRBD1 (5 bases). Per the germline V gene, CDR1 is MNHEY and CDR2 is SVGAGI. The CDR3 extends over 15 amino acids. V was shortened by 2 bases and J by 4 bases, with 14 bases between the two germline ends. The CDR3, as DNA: TGTGCCAGCAGTTACCAGGACAACAGAGTAGAGACCCAGTACTTC. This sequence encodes CASSYQDNRVETQYF.

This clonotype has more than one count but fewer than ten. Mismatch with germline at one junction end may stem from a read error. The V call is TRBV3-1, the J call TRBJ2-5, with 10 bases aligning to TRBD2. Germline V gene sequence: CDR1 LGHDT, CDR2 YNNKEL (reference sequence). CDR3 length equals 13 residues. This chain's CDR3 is CASSQDGRLAGAF. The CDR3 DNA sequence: TGTGCCAGCAGCCAAGATGGTCGGCTAGCGGGGGCCTTC.

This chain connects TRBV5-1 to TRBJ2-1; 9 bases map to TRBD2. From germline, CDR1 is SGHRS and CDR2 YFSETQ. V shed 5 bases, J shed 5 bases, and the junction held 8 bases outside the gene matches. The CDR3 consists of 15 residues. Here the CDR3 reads CASSPAGGNNNEQFF. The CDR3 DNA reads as TGCGCCAGCAGTCCGGCGGGGGGGAACAACAATGAGCAGTTCTTC.

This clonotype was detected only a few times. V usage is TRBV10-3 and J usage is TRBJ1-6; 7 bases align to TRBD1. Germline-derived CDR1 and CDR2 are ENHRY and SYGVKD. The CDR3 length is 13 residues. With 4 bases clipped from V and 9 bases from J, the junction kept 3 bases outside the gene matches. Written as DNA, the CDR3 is TGTGCCATCAGTGGACAGGGTACTTCACCCCTCCACTTT. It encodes CAISGQGTSPLHF.

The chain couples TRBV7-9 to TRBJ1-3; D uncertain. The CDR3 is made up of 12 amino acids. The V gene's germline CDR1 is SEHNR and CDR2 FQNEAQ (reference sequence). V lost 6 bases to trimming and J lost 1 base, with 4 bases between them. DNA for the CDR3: TGTGCCAGCAGGGATTCTGGAAACACCATATATTTT. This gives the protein CASRDSGNTIYF.

This chain's CDR3 is CASSFPTSTEAFF. The CDR3 DNA reads TGTGCCAGCAGTTTTCCTACGTCAACGGAAGCTTTCTTT. The V call is TRBV12-3 or TRBV12-4, the J call TRBJ1-1, with D uncertain. V lost 3 bases and J lost 8, with 13 bases in between. The CDR3 runs 13 residues.

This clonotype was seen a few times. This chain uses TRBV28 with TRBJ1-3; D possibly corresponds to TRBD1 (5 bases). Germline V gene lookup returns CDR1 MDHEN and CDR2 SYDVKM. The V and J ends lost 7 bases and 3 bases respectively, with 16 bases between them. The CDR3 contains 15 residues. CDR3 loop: CASNPGGRGGNTIYF. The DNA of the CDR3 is TGTGCCAGCAACCCCGGGGGAAGAGGTGGAAACACCATATATTTT.

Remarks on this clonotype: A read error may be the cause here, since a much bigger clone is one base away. The CDR3 sequence: CASSLGRENTGELFF. CDR3 bases: TGTGCCAGCAGCTTAGGCAGGGAGAACACCGGGGAGCTGTTTTTT. The gene calls are TRBV7-6 and TRBJ2-2, with D perhaps matching TRBD1 (5 bases). The CDR3 spans 15 residues. Germline V gene lookup returns CDR1 SGHVS and CDR2 FNYEAQ. Trimming left V 1 base short and J 1 base short, with 7 bases between.

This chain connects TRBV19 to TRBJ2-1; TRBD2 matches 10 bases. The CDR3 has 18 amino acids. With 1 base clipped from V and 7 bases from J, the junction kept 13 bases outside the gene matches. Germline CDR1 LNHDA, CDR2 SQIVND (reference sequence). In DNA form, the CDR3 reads TGTGCCAGTAGTATAGGGTCCAGCGGGGGGGCCCGGGGGAATGAGCAGTTCTTC. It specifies CASSIGSSGGARGNEQFF.

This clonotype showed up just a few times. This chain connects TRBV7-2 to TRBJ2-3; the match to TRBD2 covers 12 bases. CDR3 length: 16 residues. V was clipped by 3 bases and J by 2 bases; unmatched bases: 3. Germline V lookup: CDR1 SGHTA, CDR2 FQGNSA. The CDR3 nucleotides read TGTGCCAGCAGCTTGGGGACTAGCGGGTACACAGATACGCAGTATTTT. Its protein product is CASSLGTSGYTDTQYF.

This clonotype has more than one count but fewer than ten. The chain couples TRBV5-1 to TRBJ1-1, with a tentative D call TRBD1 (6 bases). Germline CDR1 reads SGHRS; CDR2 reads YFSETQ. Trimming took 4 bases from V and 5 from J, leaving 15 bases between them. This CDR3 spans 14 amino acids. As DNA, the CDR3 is TGCGCCAGCAGCCCACAGGGTCCTCCTACTGAAGCTTTCTTT. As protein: CASSPQGPPTEAFF.